The source of this TCR beta chain is a study of cytotoxic CD8 clonotypes in ibrutinib-treated CLL. Study background: The patient breakdown showed about ten relapsed/refractory and about 16 treatment-naive cases, with under 18 IGHV unmutated. The study, taken as a whole, reports: The study found public clonotypes uncommon, contracting or stable on treatment. Sampling of sustained-remission and progressing patients occurred at differing times. Baseline-level clonality went beyond age-matched healthy donors and moved in step with circulating CD8+ T-cell counts.

Per the germline V gene, CDR1 is SGHRS and CDR2 is YFSETQ. V lost 3 bases to trimming and J lost 4 bases; unmatched junction nucleotides: 10. The CDR3 is made up of 16 amino acids. As concerns this clone: Its antigen is currently unknown.

TCRdb's table, derived via immunoSEQ multiplex PCR, lists solely in-frame clones and lacks some. The repertoire holds about 57,000 clones, with 55% to 70% as singletons. The sequence derives from a human donor with chronic lymphocytic leukemia. The starting material was PBMCs, obtained after 24 months of ibrutinib treatment. The chain joins TRBV5-1 to TRBJ2-3, with 8 bases lining up with TRBD2. The CDR3: CASSSWSRGASDTQYF. The DNA for the CDR3 is TGCGCCAGCAGCTCTTGGTCGCGGGGGGCGTCAGATACGCAGTATTTT.